The 32 T cell receptor beta chains below were found in one sample sequenced in a study of blood T cell repertoires in COVID-19. Measured with immunoSEQ multiplex PCR; TCRdb has only the in-frame clones, and not every one. The repertoire holds approximately 230,000 clones, 85% to 90% seen once, with over 1.1% in the top ten. The sample comprised peripheral blood. The receptors were gathered from a man at least 80 years old with acute or convalescent COVID-19.

The chain has TRBV5-4 and TRBJ2-3; 8 nucleotides agree with TRBD2. J lost 2 bases, V lost 2 bases, and 4 bases had no gene match. The germline V gene encodes CDR1 SGHNT and CDR2 YYREEE (reference sequence). The CDR3 is 15 amino acids. CDR3 sequence reads: CASSFGGRFTDTQYF. The CDR3 nucleotides read TGTGCCAGCAGCTTTGGCGGGAGGTTCACAGATACGCAGTATTTT. The full variable domain, its missing parts supplied by reference TRBV5-4 and TRBJ2-3, is ETGVTQSPTHLIKTRGQQVTLRCSSQSGHNTVSWYQQALGQGPQFIFQYYREEENGRGNFPPRFSGLQFPNYSSELNVNALELDDSALYLCASSFGGRFTDTQYFGPGTRLTVL.

The rearrangement uses TRBV14 and TRBJ1-6; the D is unclear. Trimming took off 3 bases at V and 4 bases at J, with 7 bases between the two ends. Germline CDR1 is SGHDN and CDR2 is FVKESK. This CDR3 comprises 14 residues. This CDR3 is CASSQDYYNSPLHF. CDR3 bases: TGTGCCAGCAGCCAGGACTATTATAATTCACCCCTCCACTTT.

The CDR3 protein is CASSQDAGNYNEQFF. The CDR3 DNA reads TGTGCCAGCAGCCAAGATGCGGGGAACTACAATGAGCAGTTCTTC. The chain links TRBV14 to TRBJ2-1; D may be TRBD2 (6 bases). This CDR3 comprises 15 residues. Trimming stripped 0 bases from V and 3 bases from J, with 9 bases between. Germline V gives CDR1 SGHDN, CDR2 FVKESK.

The table lists this clone with a count of one. The chain links TRBV6-2 or TRBV6-3 to TRBJ2-7; no clear D gene. Deletions cut 0 bases from V and 0 bases from J, with 6 bases between. CDR1 is MNHEY and CDR2 is SVGEGT in the germline V gene. The CDR3 loop spans 14 amino acids. The CDR3 DNA reads as TGTGCCAGCAGTTACTCCCCCAGCTCCTACGAGCAGTACTTC. It translates to CASSYSPSSYEQYF.

The chain combines TRBV6-5 with TRBJ2-7; 7 bases align to TRBD1. Looked up from germline, CDR1 is MNHEY and CDR2 is SVGAGI. V lost 6 bases, J lost 5 bases, and 4 bases stayed unmatched. This CDR3 contains 12 residues. The CDR3 is CASRQGYNEQYF. Here the CDR3 DNA reads TGTGCCAGCAGACAGGGGTATAACGAGCAGTACTTC.

The chain uses TRBV7-9 and TRBJ1-1; D remains unclear. Germline assignment: CDR1 SEHNR and CDR2 FQNEAQ (reference sequence). Trimming removed 4 bases from V and 4 bases from J, with 16 bases in between. The CDR3 spans 15 residues. CDR3 residues: CASSSPGEDGTEAFF. The CDR3 DNA is TGTGCCAGCAGCTCACCCGGGGAGGATGGCACTGAAGCTTTCTTT.

V and J are TRBV27 and TRBJ1-2; D is perhaps TRBD1 (6 bases). The CDR3 is made up of 13 amino acids. V gave up 4 bases and J gave up 3 bases, with 9 bases separating them. Germline lookup yields CDR1 MNHEY and CDR2 SMNVEV (reference sequence). The CDR3 is CASSSGGHYGYTF. DNA for the CDR3: TGTGCCAGCAGTTCGGGGGGCCACTATGGCTACACCTTC.

This chain uses TRBV28 with TRBJ2-2, with 8 bases fitting TRBD2. CDR3 length: 16 amino acids. CDR1 and CDR2 from the germline V gene are MDHEN and SYDVKM. V dropped 5 bases and J dropped 1; count of bases not matched to a gene: 6. The CDR3 here is CASSIPGLGNTGELFF. The CDR3 DNA reads TGTGCCAGCAGTATACCGGGACTAGGGAACACCGGGGAGCTGTTTTTT. The full variable domain, rest sourced from reference TRBV28 and TRBJ2-2, is DVKVTQSSRYLVKRTGEKVFLECVQDMDHENMFWYRQDPGLGLRLIYFSYDVKMKEKGDIPEGYSVSREKKERFSLILESASTNQTSMYLCASSIPGLGNTGELFFGEGSRLTVL.

CDR3 amino acids: CASSLTPDRDTEAFF. CDR3 sequence (DNA): TGTGCCAGCAGCTTAACCCCGGACAGGGACACTGAAGCTTTCTTT. The chain uses TRBV7-3 and TRBJ1-1, with 8 bases fitting TRBD1. V was pared by 0 bases and J by 3 bases, with 3 bases of the junction left unmatched. The CDR3 covers 15 residues. CDR1 is SGHTA and CDR2 is FQGTGA in the germline V gene. Looking up the rest from reference TRBV7-3 and TRBJ1-1 gives the full variable domain: GAGVSQTPSNKVTEKGKYVELRCDPISGHTALYWYRQSLGQGPEFLIYFQGTGAADDSGLPNDRFFAVRPEGSVSTLKIQRTERGDSAVYLCASSLTPDRDTEAFFGQGTRLTVV.

The V and J genes are TRBV7-2 and TRBJ2-2; possibly TRBD1 for D (5 bases). From germline, CDR1 is SGHTA and CDR2 FQGNSA. This CDR3 contains 14 residues. With 8 bases removed from V and 1 base from J, the gap between germline ends came to 11 bases. The CDR3 DNA follows: TGTGCCAGCGCCCGTAGGGGGAACACCGGGGAGCTGTTTTTT. Protein sequence: CASARRGNTGELFF.

As concerns this clone: One end of the junction fails to match germline, which may point to a read error. V gene TRBV15 combines with J gene TRBJ1-5; possible D gene TRBD1, 5 bases. Germline V gene lookup returns CDR1 LNHNV and CDR2 YYDKDF (reference sequence). CDR3 length: 12 residues. CDR3 amino acids: CATSRDHAGSLF. The CDR3 region has the DNA TGTGCCACCAGCAGAGATCATGCAGGGTCCCTCTTT.

A note on this clone: Other DNA sequences in the sample encode the same CDR3. The J gene is TRBJ2-1, the V gene TRBV19; TRBD2 matches 13 bases. Per germline, CDR1 LNHDA and CDR2 SQIVND (reference sequence). The CDR3 spans 13 residues. The V segment lost 6 bases and the J segment 10 bases; nucleotides outside the gene matches: 3. Written as DNA, the CDR3 is TGTGCCAGTAGCACTAGCGGGAGGGGGGAGCAGTTCTTC. This codes for CASSTSGRGEQFF.

The chain carries TRBV6-1 and TRBJ2-1, with a weak D call TRBD1 (6 bases). V lost 1 base to trimming and J lost 5 bases, with 12 bases between them. The CDR3 extends over 15 amino acids. The germline V gene encodes CDR1 MNHNS and CDR2 SASEGT. The CDR3 DNA follows: TGTGCCAGCAGTGAAGTAGACAGGTCGGACAATGAGCAGTTCTTC. Translated: CASSEVDRSDNEQFF.

This clone was detected a few times. The chain employs TRBV15 and TRBJ1-2, with 7 bases fitting TRBD1. CDR3 size: 14 residues. Germline CDR1 reads LNHNV; CDR2 reads YYDKDF (reference sequence). V shed 2 bases, J shed 5 bases, and the junction held 5 bases outside the gene matches. DNA for the CDR3: TGTGCCACCAGCAGAAATGGCAGGGGGTATGGCTACACCTTC. This encodes CATSRNGRGYGYTF.

The chain joins TRBV23-1 to TRBJ1-1; a weak D match, TRBD1 (5 bases). TRBV23-1 is filed as an ORF, its function uncertain. Trimming removed 2 bases from V and 0 bases from J, with 10 bases in between. This CDR3 has 15 residues. CDR3 coding DNA: TGCGCCAGCAGTCAACGTGCAGGGATGAACACTGAAGCTTTCTTT. It specifies CASSQRAGMNTEAFF.

With regard to this clone: Its ends do not fully match the called genes, so a read error is possible. The chain recombines TRBV7-2 with TRBJ2-1, with TRBD2 matching 13 bases. Germline V gives CDR1 SGHTA, CDR2 FQGNSA. This CDR3 spans 15 amino acids. CDR3 in amino acids: CAGSKPGLAGTEQFF. The DNA for the CDR3 is TGTGCCGGCAGTAAACCGGGACTAGCGGGAACCGAGCAGTTCTTC. Variable domain in full (rest from reference TRBV7-2 and TRBJ2-1): GAGVSQSPSNKVTEKGKDVELRCDPISGHTALYWYRQSLGQGLEFLIYFQGNSAPDKSGLPSDRFSAERTGGSVSTLTIQRTQQEDSAVYLCAGSKPGLAGTEQFFGPGTRLTVL.

This clone came up a few times. V gene TRBV2 combines with J gene TRBJ1-2, with TRBD1 identical over 7 bases. The CDR3 consists of 15 residues. The junction had 14 bases not matched to a gene; V was cut back by 7 bases and J by 6 bases. Germline V lookup: CDR1 SNHLY, CDR2 FYNNEI. CDR3 region: CASKTGSSTGHGYTF. CDR3 sequence (DNA): TGTGCCAGCAAGACAGGGTCAAGTACCGGGCATGGCTACACCTTC. Full variable domain (rest looked up from reference TRBV2 and TRBJ1-2): EPEVTQTPSHQVTQMGQEVILRCVPISNHLYFYWYRQILGQKVEFLVSFYNNEISEKSEIFDDQFSVERPDGSNFTLKIRSTKLEDSAMYFCASKTGSSTGHGYTFGSGTRLTVV.

This clone was seen a few times. This chain's CDR3 is CASSIGTGRYSNQPQHF. In DNA form, the CDR3 reads TGTGCCAGTAGTATTGGGACAGGCCGTTATAGCAATCAGCCCCAGCATTTT. The chain uses TRBV19 and TRBJ1-5, with 8 positions matching TRBD1. V was clipped by 3 bases and J by 0 bases; unmatched bases: 7. The CDR3 loop spans 17 amino acids. Germline V gene data show CDR1 as LNHDA and CDR2 as SQIVND (reference sequence).

The chain links TRBV19 to TRBJ1-5; 7 nucleotides align to TRBD1. The V segment lost 4 bases and the J segment 4 bases; nucleotides outside the gene matches: 10. CDR3 size: 16 residues. The germline gives CDR1 LNHDA, CDR2 SQIVND (reference sequence). The CDR3 loop is CASSNPGRGRNQPQHF. CDR3 sequence (DNA): TGTGCCAGTAGTAACCCCGGGAGGGGGCGAAATCAGCCCCAGCATTTT. Variable domain in full (rest from reference TRBV19 and TRBJ1-5): DGGITQSPKYLFRKEGQNVTLSCEQNLNHDAMYWYRQDPGQGLRLIYYSQIVNDFQKGDIAEGYSVSREKKESFPLTVTSAQKNPTAFYLCASSNPGRGRNQPQHFGDGTRLSIL.

J is TRBJ2-2 and V is TRBV7-9; D is unresolved. CDR1 SEHNR and CDR2 FQNEAQ come from the germline V gene (reference sequence). Trimming removed 4 bases at V and 3 bases at J, with 6 bases between. CDR3 size: 13 residues. The CDR3 coding sequence is TGTGCCAGCAGCTACACATACACCGGGGAGCTGTTTTTT. Its protein is CASSYTYTGELFF.

The chain carries TRBV27 and TRBJ1-3; the match to TRBD1 covers 8 bases. CDR1 MNHEY and CDR2 SMNVEV come from the germline V gene (reference sequence). The V segment lost 4 bases and the J segment 1 base; nucleotides outside the gene matches: 6. The CDR3 length is 16 residues. The DNA of the CDR3 is TGTGCCAGCAGTTCAGGGGGCGCGTTATCTGGAAACACCATATATTTT. This gives the protein CASSSGGALSGNTIYF.

The J gene is TRBJ2-7, the V gene TRBV24-1; 8 bases match TRBD1. V shed 10 bases and J 2 bases; nucleotides not matched to a gene: 15. Germline CDR1 reads KGHDR; CDR2 reads SFDVKD. The CDR3 contains 16 residues. This chain's CDR3 is CATWTGRNHQAYEQYF. The CDR3 DNA follows: TGTGCCACGTGGACAGGGCGAAACCATCAGGCCTACGAGCAGTACTTC.

V and J are TRBV5-3 and TRBJ1-2; D unresolved. TRBV5-3 is known as an ORF, though its function is uncertain. Trimming left V 2 bases short and J 5 bases short, with 19 bases between. The CDR3 loop spans 16 amino acids. The CDR3 region has the DNA TGTGCCAGAAGCTTCCATAACGCGGAACTAAGGTATGGCTACACCTTC. Translating gives CARSFHNAELRYGYTF.

The chain carries TRBV7-6 and TRBJ1-4, with a weak D call TRBD1 (5 bases). The CDR3 spans 14 residues. Germline V lookup: CDR1 SGHVS, CDR2 FNYEAQ. V lost 1 base, J lost 8 bases, and 11 bases lay in between. The DNA for the CDR3 is TGTGCCAGCAGCTTAGGACAGCAACAAGAAAAACTGTTTTTT. This encodes CASSLGQQQEKLFF.

The V and J genes are TRBV11-2 and TRBJ2-7, with D perhaps matching TRBD1 (5 bases). Looked up from germline, CDR1 is SGHAT and CDR2 is FQNNGV. V dropped 1 base and J dropped 1 base, with 11 bases sitting between them. This CDR3 contains 15 residues. The CDR3 DNA sequence: TGTGCCAGCAGCTTAGCCGACAGTTTTTCCTACGAGCAGTACTTC. Translation gives CASSLADSFSYEQYF.

The rearrangement joins TRBV4-3 to TRBJ1-2; D not certain. The CDR3 is made up of 15 amino acids. Trimming stripped 0 bases from V and 2 bases from J, with 10 bases between. Germline CDR1 is LGHNA and CDR2 is YSLEER. This CDR3 is CASSQERAVNYGYTF. The CDR3 bases are TGCGCCAGCAGCCAAGAGAGGGCTGTGAACTATGGCTACACCTTC.

The J gene is TRBJ2-1, the V gene TRBV28; 9 nucleotides agree with TRBD2. With V trimmed by 7 bases and J by 7 bases, 14 bases remained unmatched. Looked up from germline, CDR1 is MDHEN and CDR2 is SYDVKM. CDR3 length: 16 amino acids. The chain's CDR3 is CASTLLGLAGKNEQFF. CDR3 nucleotides: TGTGCCAGCACCCTCCTAGGGCTAGCGGGGAAAAATGAGCAGTTCTTC. The variable domain in full, completed from reference TRBV28 and TRBJ2-1, reads DVKVTQSSRYLVKRTGEKVFLECVQDMDHENMFWYRQDPGLGLRLIYFSYDVKMKEKGDIPEGYSVSREKKERFSLILESASTNQTSMYLCASTLLGLAGKNEQFFGPGTRLTVL.

The rearrangement joins TRBV13 to TRBJ1-1, with TRBD1 identical over 8 bases. The V gene end was trimmed by 5 bases and the J gene end by 4 bases; junction bases not matched to a gene: 6. The germline CDR1 and CDR2 sequences are PRHDT and FYEKMQ (reference sequence). The CDR3 extends over 14 amino acids. As DNA, the CDR3 is TGTGCCAGCAGCGACAGGGGAAGGGGCACTGAAGCTTTCTTT. Amino acids: CASSDRGRGTEAFF.

This sequence joins TRBV27 and TRBJ1-4; weak D call: TRBD1 (6 bases). The germline gives CDR1 MNHEY, CDR2 SMNVEV (reference sequence). Trimming stripped 6 bases from V and 3 bases from J, with 17 bases between. The CDR3 is 16 residues long. The CDR3 sequence: CASRSFTGNPNEKLFF. CDR3 nucleotide sequence: TGTGCCAGCAGATCTTTTACAGGGAATCCTAATGAAAAACTGTTTTTT.

The chain is built from TRBV19 and TRBJ1-3, with D hard to call. This CDR3 contains 13 residues. V lost 3 bases and J lost 1, with 4 bases in between. Germline lookup yields CDR1 LNHDA and CDR2 SQIVND (reference sequence). This CDR3 reads CASSIGSGNTIYF. CDR3 DNA sequence: TGTGCCAGTAGTATCGGGTCTGGAAACACCATATATTTT.

This chain joins TRBV7-2 and TRBJ2-1, with D unclear. Germline CDR1 and CDR2: SGHTA and FQGNSA. This CDR3 has 12 residues. The V end was cut by 3 bases, the J end by 9 bases, with 9 bases between. CDR3 residues: CASSFSVSEQFF. The CDR3 coding sequence is TGTGCCAGCAGCTTTAGTGTGAGTGAGCAGTTCTTC.

Only one count was recorded for this clone. CDR3 sequence (DNA): TGTGCCAGCTCACCGGGGGGAAGCTCCTACAATGAGCAGTTCTTC. This encodes CASSPGGSSYNEQFF. This rearrangement joins TRBV18 to TRBJ2-1; possibly TRBD2 for D (6 bases). Germline V lookup: CDR1 KGHSH, CDR2 LQKENI. Trimming pared 3 bases from V and 0 bases from J, leaving 9 bases between. The CDR3 is made up of 15 amino acids.